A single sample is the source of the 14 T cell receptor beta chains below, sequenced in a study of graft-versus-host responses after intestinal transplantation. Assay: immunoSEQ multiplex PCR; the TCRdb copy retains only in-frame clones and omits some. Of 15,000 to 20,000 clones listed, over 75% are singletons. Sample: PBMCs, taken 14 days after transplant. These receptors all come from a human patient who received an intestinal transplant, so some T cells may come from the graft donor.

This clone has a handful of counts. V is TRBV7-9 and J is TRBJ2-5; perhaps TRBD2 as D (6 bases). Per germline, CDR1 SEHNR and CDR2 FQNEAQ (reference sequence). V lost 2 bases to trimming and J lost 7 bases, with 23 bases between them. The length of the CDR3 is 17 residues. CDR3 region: CASSLTDRDSGKVTQYF. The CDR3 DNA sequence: TGTGCCAGCAGCTTAACCGACCGGGACTCCGGGAAGGTGACCCAGTACTTC. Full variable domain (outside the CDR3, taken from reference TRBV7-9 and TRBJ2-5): DTGVSQNPRHKITKRGQNVTFRCDPISEHNRLYWYRQTLGQGPEFLTYFQNEAQLEKSRLLSDRFSAERPKGSFSTLEIQRTEQGDSAMYLCASSLTDRDSGKVTQYFGPGTRLLVL.

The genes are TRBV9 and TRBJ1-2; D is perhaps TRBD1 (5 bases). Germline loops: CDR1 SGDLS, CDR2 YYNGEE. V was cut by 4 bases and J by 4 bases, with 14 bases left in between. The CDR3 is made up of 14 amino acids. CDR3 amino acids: CASSLDGATYGYTF. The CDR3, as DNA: TGTGCCAGCAGCCTAGACGGGGCGACCTATGGCTACACCTTC.

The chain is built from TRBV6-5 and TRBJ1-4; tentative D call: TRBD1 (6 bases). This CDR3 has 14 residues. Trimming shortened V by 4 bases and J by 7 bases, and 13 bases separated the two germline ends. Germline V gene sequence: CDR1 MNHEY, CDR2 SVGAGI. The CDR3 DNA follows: TGTGCCAGCAGTTTCCGGGGGCAGGGTGAAAAACTGTTTTTT. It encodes CASSFRGQGEKLFF.

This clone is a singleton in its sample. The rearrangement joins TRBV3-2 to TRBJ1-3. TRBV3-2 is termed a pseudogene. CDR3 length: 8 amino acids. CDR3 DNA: TGTGCCAGCAGTCGATTATATTTT. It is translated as CASSRLYF.

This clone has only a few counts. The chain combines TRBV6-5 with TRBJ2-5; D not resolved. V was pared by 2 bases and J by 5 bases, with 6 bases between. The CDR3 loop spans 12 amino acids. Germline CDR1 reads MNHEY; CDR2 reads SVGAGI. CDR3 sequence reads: CASSYRDETQYF. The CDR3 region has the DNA TGTGCCAGCAGTTACAGGGATGAGACCCAGTACTTC.

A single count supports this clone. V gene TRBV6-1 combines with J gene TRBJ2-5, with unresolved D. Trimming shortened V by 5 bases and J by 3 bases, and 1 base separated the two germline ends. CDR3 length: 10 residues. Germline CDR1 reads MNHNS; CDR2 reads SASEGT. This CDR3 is CASSKETQYF. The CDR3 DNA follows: TGTGCCAGCAGTAAAGAGACCCAGTACTTC.

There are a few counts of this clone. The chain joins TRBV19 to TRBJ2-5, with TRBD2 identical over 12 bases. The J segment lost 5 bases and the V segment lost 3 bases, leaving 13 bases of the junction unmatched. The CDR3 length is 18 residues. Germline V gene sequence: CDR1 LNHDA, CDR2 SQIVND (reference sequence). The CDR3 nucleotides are TGTGCCAGTAGTATTTTGACTAGCGGGGGCCTGTGGGAGGAGACCCAGTACTTC. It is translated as CASSILTSGGLWEETQYF.

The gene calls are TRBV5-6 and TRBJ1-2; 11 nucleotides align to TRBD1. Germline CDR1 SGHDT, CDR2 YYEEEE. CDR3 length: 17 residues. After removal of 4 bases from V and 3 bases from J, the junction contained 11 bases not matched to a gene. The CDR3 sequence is CASSSMDRGLTYYGYTF. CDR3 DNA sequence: TGTGCCAGCAGCAGCATGGACAGGGGGCTCACCTACTATGGCTACACCTTC. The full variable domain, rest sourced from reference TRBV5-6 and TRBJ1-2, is DAGVTQSPTHLIKTRGQQVTLRCSPKSGHDTVSWYQQALGQGPQFIFQYYEEEERQRGNFPDRFSGHQFPNYSSELNVNALLLGDSALYLCASSSMDRGLTYYGYTFGSGTRLTVV.

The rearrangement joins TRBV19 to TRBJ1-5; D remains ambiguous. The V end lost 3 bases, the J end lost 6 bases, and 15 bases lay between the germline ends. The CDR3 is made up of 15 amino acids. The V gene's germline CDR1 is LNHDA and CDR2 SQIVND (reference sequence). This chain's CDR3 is CASSMREKIIQPQHF. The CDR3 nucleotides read TGTGCCAGTAGTATGCGGGAAAAGATCATTCAGCCCCAGCATTTT.

The CDR3 coding sequence is TGTGCCAGCAGTTTAGTGGAGCCCCCAGACCCAGATACGCAGTATTTT. Translation: CASSLVEPPDPDTQYF. The gene calls are TRBV28 and TRBJ2-3, with no clear D. The ends were cut back, 2 bases at V and 4 bases at J, with 16 bases in the middle. Looked up from germline, CDR1 is MDHEN and CDR2 is SYDVKM. The CDR3 is 16 amino acids.

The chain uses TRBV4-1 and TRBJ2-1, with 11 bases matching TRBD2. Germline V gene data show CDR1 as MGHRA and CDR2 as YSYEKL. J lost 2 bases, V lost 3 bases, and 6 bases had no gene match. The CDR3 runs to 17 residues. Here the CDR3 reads CASSHPTSGMAYNEQFF. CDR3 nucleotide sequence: TGCGCCAGCAGCCACCCGACTAGCGGGATGGCCTACAATGAGCAGTTCTTC.

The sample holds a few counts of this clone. The DNA for the CDR3 is TGTGCCAGCAGTTTCGGGACAGCCAGAACCGGGGAGCTGTTTTTT. Encoded protein: CASSFGTARTGELFF. V gene TRBV6-5 combines with J gene TRBJ2-2, with 7 bases matching TRBD1. The CDR3 runs 15 residues. The V segment lost 4 bases and the J segment 5 bases; nucleotides outside the gene matches: 7. Germline loops: CDR1 MNHEY, CDR2 SVGAGI.

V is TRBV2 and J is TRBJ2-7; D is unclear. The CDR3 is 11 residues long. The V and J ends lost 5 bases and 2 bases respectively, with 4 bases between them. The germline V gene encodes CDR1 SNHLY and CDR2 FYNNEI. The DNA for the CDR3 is TGTGCCAGCAGTTCAGCCTACGAGCAGTACTTC. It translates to CASSSAYEQYF.

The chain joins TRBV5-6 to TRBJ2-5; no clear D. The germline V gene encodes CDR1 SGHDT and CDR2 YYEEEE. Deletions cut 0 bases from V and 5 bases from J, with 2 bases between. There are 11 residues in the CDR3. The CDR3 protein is CASSLAETQYF. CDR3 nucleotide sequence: TGTGCCAGCAGCTTGGCTGAGACCCAGTACTTC.